This record looks at one TCR beta chain sequence and its context. Its specificity is unknown. This specimen belongs to a study of T cell responses to AZD1222 COVID-19 vaccine. Overall study results and limits: At baseline, just 5 or 6 AZD1222 recipients tested seropositive. Most donors were white British and more were female, and clonal diversity was possibly underestimated.

Data came from immunoSEQ multiplex PCR; TCRdb stores just in-frame clones and leaves some out. The data hold more than 95,000 clones, with 70% to 90% observed a single time. The CDR3 consists of 14 residues. Germline V gene sequence: CDR1 SGHDT, CDR2 YYEEEE. V shed 4 bases, J shed 1 base, and the junction held 4 bases outside the gene matches. The TCR comes from an adult in good health. This specimen consisted of peripheral blood, obtained on day 0 of AZD1222 vaccination. The rearrangement joins TRBV5-6 to TRBJ1-1; 7 nucleotides align to TRBD1. The DNA of the CDR3 is TGTGCCAGCAGCCGGGGACAGCGGAACACTGAAGCTTTCTTT. Translation gives CASSRGQRNTEAFF.